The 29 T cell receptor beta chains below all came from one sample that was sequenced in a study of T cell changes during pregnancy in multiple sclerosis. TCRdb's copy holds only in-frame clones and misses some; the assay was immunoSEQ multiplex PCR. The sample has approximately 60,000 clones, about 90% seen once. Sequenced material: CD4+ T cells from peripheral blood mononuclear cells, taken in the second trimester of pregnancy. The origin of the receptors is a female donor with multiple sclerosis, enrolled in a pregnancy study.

In DNA, the CDR3 is TGTGCCAGCAGGCCGGGACAGGGTTTCTCCTACGAGCAGTACTTC. Protein: CASRPGQGFSYEQYF. The gene calls are TRBV27 and TRBJ2-7, with 9 positions matching TRBD1. In germline, CDR1 is MNHEY, CDR2 SMNVEV (reference sequence). The CDR3 is 15 residues long. The junction had 6 bases not matched to a gene; V was cut back by 6 bases and J by 0 bases.

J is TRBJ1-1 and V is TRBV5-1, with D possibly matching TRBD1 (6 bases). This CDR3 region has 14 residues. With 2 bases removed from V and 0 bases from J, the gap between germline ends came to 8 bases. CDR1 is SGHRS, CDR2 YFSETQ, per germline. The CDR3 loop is CASSFGTLNTEAFF. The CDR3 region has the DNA TGCGCCAGCAGCTTCGGGACATTGAACACTGAAGCTTTCTTT.

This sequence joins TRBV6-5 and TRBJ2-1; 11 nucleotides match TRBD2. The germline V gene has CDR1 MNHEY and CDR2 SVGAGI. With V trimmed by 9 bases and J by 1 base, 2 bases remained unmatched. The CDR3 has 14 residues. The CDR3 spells CASRLAGSYNEQFF. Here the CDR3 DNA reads TGTGCCAGTAGACTAGCGGGGTCCTACAATGAGCAGTTCTTC.

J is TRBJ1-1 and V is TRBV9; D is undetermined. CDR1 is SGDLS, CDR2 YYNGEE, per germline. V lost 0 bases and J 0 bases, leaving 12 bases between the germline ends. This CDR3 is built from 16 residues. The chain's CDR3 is CASSVVAETLNTEAFF. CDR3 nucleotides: TGTGCCAGCAGCGTAGTCGCGGAAACCTTGAACACTGAAGCTTTCTTT.

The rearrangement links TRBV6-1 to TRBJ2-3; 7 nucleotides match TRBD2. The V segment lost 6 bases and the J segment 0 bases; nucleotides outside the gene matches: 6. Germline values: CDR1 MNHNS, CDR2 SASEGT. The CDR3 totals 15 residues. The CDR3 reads CASRLLALSTDTQYF. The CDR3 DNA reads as TGTGCCAGCAGGCTACTAGCGTTAAGCACAGATACGCAGTATTTT.

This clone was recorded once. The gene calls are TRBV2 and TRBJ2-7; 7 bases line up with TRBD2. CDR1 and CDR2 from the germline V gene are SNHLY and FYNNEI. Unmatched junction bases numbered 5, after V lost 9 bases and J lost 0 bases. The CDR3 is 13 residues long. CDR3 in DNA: TGTGCCAGTGAAGCGGGGAGCTCCTACGAGCAGTACTTC. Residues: CASEAGSSYEQYF.

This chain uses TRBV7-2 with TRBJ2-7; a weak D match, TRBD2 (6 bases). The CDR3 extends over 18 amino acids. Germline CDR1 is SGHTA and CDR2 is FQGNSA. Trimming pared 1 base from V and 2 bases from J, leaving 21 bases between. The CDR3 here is CASSLGLRIDGGAYEQYF. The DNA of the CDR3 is TGTGCCAGCAGCTTAGGGTTAAGGATAGACGGGGGAGCCTACGAGCAGTACTTC. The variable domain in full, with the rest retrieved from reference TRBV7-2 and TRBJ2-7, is GAGVSQSPSNKVTEKGKDVELRCDPISGHTALYWYRQSLGQGLEFLIYFQGNSAPDKSGLPSDRFSAERTGGSVSTLTIQRTQQEDSAVYLCASSLGLRIDGGAYEQYFGPGTRLTVT.

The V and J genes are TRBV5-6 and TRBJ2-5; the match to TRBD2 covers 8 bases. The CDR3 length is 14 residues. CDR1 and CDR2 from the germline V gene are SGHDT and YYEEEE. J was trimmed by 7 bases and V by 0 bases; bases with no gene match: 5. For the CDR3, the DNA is TGTGCCAGCAGCTTGGCCAGGAGCGGGGGGACCCAGTACTTC. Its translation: CASSLARSGGTQYF.

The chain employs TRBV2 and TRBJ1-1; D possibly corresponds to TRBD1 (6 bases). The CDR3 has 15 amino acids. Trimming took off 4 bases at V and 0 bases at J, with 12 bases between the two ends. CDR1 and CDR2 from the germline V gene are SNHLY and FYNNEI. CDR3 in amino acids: CASSGRQDMNTEAFF. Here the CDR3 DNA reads TGTGCCAGCAGTGGCAGACAGGACATGAACACTGAAGCTTTCTTT.

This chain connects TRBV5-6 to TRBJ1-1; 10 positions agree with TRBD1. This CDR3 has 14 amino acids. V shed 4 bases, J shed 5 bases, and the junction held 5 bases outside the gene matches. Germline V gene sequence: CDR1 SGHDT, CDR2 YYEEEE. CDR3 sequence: CASSRDRGRTEAFF. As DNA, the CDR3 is TGTGCCAGCAGCCGAGACAGGGGGCGGACTGAAGCTTTCTTT.

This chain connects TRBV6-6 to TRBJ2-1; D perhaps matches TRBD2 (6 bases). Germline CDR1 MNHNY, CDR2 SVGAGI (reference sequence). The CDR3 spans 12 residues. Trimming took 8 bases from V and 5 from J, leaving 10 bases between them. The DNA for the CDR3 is TGTGCCAGCGGCTTAGCGGACAATGAGCAGTTCTTC. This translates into CASGLADNEQFF.

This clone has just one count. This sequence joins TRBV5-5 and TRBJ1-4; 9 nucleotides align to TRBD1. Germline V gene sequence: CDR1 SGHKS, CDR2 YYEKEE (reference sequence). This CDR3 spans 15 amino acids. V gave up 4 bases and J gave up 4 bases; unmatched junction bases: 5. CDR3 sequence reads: CASSGGTGFNEKLFF. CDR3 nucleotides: TGTGCCAGCAGCGGAGGGACAGGGTTTAATGAAAAACTGTTTTTT. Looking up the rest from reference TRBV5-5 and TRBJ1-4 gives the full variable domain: DAGVTQSPTHLIKTRGQQVTLRCSPISGHKSVSWYQQVLGQGPQFIFQYYEKEERGRGNFPDRFSARQFPNYSSELNVNALLLGDSALYLCASSGGTGFNEKLFFGSGTQLSVL.

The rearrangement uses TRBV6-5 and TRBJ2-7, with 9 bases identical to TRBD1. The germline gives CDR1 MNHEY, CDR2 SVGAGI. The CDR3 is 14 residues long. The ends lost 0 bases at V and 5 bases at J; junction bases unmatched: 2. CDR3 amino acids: CASSYSGQGHEQYF. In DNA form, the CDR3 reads TGTGCCAGCAGTTACTCGGGACAGGGACACGAGCAGTACTTC.

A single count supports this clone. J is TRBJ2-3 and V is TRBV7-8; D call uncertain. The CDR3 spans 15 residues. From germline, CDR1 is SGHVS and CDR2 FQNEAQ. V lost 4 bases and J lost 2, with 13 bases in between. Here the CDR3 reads CASSSIQHSTDTQYF. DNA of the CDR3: TGTGCCAGCAGCTCTATACAGCACTCCACAGATACGCAGTATTTT.

Here the CDR3 DNA reads TGTGCCAGCAGCTTCCGGACAGGGGGCGCAGCCGGGGAGCTGTTTTTT. The encoded protein is CASSFRTGGAAGELFF. V usage is TRBV9 and J usage is TRBJ2-2; 11 bases are a match to TRBD1. J gave up 6 bases and V 4 bases, and 8 bases lay outside the gene matches. This CDR3 comprises 16 residues. CDR1 and CDR2 from the germline V gene are SGDLS and YYNGEE.

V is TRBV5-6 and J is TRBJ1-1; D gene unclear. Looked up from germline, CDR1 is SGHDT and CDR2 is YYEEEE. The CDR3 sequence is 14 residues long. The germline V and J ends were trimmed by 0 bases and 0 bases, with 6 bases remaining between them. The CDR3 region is CASSLGHLNTEAFF. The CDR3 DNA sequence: TGTGCCAGCAGCTTGGGACACCTGAACACTGAAGCTTTCTTT.

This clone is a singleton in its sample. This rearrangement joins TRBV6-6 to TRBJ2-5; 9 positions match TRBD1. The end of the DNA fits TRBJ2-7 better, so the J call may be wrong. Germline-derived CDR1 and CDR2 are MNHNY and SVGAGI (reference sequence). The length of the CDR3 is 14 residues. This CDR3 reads CASSQWTGADEQYF. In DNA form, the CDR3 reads TGTGCCAGCAGTCAATGGACAGGGGCGGACGAGCAGTACTTC.

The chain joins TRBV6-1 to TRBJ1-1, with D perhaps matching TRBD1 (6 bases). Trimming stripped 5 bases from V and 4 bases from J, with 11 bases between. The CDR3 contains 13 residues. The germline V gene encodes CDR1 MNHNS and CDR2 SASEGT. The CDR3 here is CASSSRGTTEAFF. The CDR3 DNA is TGTGCCAGCAGTTCCAGGGGTACCACTGAAGCTTTCTTT.

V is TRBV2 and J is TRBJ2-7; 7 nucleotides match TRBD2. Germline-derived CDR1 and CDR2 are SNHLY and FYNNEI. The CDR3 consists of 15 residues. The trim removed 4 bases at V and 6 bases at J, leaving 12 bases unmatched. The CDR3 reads CASSVSTGRDVEQYF. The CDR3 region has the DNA TGTGCCAGCAGTGTCTCCACGGGGAGGGATGTCGAGCAGTACTTC.

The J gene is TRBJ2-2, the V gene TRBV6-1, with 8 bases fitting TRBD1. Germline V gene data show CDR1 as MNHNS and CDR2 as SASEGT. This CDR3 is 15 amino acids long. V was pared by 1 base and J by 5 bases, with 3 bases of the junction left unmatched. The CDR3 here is CASSEGQGWTGELFF. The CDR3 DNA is TGTGCCAGCAGTGAAGGACAGGGGTGGACCGGGGAGCTGTTTTTT.

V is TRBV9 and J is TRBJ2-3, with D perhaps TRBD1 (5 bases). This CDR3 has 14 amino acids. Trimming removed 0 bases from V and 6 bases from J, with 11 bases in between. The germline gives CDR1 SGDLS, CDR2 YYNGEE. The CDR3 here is CASSVEVGPDTQYF. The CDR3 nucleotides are TGTGCCAGCAGCGTAGAAGTGGGGCCCGATACGCAGTATTTT.

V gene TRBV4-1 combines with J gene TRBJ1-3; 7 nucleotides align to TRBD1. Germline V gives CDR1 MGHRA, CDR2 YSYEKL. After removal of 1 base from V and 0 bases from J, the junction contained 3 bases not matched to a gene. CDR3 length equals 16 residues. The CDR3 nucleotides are TGCGCCAGCAGCCAAGGTGGGACAGTCTCTGGAAACACCATATATTTT. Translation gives CASSQGGTVSGNTIYF.

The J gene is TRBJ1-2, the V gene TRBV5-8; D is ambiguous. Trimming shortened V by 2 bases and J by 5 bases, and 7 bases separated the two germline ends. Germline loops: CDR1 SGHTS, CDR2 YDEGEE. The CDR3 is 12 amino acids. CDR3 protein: CASSFVAYGYTF. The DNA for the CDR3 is TGTGCCAGCAGCTTTGTCGCGTATGGCTACACCTTC.

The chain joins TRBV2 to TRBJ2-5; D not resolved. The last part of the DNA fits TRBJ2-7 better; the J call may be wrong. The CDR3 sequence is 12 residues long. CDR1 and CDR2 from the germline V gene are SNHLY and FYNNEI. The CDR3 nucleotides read TGTGCCAGCAGTGAAACTGCCTACGAGCAGTACTTC. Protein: CASSETAYEQYF.

The CDR3 DNA reads TGTGCCACCATGGACACCCGGAACACTGAAGCTTTCTTT. Its protein product is CATMDTRNTEAFF. The rearrangement links TRBV28 to TRBJ1-1; tentative D call: TRBD1 (5 bases). Germline V gives CDR1 MDHEN, CDR2 SYDVKM. Trimming removed 10 bases from V and 1 base from J, with 13 bases in between. This CDR3 has 13 residues.

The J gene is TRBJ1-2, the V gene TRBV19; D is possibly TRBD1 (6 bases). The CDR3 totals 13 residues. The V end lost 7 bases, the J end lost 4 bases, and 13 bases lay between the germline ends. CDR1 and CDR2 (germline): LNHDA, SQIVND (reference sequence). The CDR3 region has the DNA TGTGCCAGTATCGTGCCGGACAGCTATGGCTACACCTTC. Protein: CASIVPDSYGYTF.

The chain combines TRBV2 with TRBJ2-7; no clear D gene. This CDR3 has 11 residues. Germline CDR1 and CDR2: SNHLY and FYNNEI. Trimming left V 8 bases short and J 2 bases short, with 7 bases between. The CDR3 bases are TGTGCCAGCGGCGGAGCCTACGAGCAGTACTTC. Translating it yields CASGGAYEQYF.

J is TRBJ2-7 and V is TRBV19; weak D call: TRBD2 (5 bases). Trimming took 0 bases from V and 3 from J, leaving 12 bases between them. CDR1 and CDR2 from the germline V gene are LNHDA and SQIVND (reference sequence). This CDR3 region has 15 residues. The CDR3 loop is CASSIDPPGFYEQYF. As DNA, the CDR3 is TGTGCCAGTAGTATAGATCCACCGGGATTCTACGAGCAGTACTTC.

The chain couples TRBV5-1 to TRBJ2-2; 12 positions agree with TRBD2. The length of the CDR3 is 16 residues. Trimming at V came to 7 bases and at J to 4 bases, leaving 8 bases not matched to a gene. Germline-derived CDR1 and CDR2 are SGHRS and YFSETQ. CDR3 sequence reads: CASGTSGGFFTGELFF. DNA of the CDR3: TGCGCCAGCGGTACTAGCGGGGGGTTCTTCACCGGGGAGCTGTTTTTT.